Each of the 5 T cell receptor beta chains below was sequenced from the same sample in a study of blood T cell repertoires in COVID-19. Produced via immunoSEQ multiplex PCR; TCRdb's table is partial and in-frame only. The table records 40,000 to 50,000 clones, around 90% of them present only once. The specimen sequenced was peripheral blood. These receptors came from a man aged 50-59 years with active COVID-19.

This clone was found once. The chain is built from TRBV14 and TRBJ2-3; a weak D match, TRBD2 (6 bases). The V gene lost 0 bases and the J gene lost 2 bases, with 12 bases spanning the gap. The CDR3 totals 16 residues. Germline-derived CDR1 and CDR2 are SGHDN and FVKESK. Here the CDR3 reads CASSQEGAGFTDTQYF. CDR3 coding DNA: TGTGCCAGCAGCCAAGAAGGGGCGGGATTCACAGATACGCAGTATTTT.

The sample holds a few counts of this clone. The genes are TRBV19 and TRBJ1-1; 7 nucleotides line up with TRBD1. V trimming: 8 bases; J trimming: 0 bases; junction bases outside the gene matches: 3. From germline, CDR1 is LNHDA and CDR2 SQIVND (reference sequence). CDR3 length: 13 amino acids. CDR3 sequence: CASATGVNTEAFF. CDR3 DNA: TGTGCCAGTGCAACAGGGGTGAACACTGAAGCTTTCTTT.

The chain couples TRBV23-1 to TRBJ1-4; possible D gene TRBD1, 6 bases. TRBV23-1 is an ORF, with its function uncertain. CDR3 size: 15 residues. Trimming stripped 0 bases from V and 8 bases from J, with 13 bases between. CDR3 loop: CASSQSGLRGEKLFF. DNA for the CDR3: TGCGCCAGCAGTCAATCGGGGCTAAGGGGGGAAAAACTGTTTTTT.

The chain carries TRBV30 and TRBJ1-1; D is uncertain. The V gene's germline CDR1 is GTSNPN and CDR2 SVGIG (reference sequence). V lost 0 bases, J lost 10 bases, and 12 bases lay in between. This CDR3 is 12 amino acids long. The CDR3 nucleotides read TGTGCCTGGAGTGTACGAGGTTTATCAGCTTTCTTT. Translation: CAWSVRGLSAFF. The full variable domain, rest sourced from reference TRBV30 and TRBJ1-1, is SQTIHQWPATLVQPVGSPLSLECTVEGTSNPNLYWYRQAAGRGLQLLFYSVGIGQISSEVPQNLSASRPQDRQFILSSKKLLLSDSGFYLCAWSVRGLSAFFGQGTRLTVV.

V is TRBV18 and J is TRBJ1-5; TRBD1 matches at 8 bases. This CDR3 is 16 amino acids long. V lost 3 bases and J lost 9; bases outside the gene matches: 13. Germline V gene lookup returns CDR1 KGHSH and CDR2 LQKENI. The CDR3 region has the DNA TGTGCCAGCTCACCTTCGCCGGGACAGGCGGTAGGGCCCCAGCATTTT. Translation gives CASSPSPGQAVGPQHF.